This T cell receptor (beta chain) was sequenced during a study of T-cell reconstitution after alpha-beta-depleted transplantation in children. Using unique molecular identifiers, the investigators prepared the TCRbeta library. MiXCR, applied by TCRdb to the PCR reads, yields one record per CDR3 protein. Found here are about 640,000 distinct CDR3 sequences, approximately 15% of them singletons; the top ten hold 1.1%. This clonotype has a count of ten or more. The source was PBMCs from the stem cell graft donor, collected from the stem cell graft. The receptor was isolated from a human donor who donated a stem cell graft to a child with acute myeloid leukemia.

The DNA for the CDR3 is TGTGCCAGCAGCCCTCTTGACAGGGGAGGCTACGAGCAGTACTTC. Protein: CASSPLDRGGYEQYF. V and J are TRBV7-2 and TRBJ2-7; 8 bases match TRBD1. V lost 5 bases to trimming and J lost 3 bases; unmatched junction nucleotides: 9. The CDR3 totals 15 residues. Germline V lookup: CDR1 SGHTA, CDR2 FQGNSA.